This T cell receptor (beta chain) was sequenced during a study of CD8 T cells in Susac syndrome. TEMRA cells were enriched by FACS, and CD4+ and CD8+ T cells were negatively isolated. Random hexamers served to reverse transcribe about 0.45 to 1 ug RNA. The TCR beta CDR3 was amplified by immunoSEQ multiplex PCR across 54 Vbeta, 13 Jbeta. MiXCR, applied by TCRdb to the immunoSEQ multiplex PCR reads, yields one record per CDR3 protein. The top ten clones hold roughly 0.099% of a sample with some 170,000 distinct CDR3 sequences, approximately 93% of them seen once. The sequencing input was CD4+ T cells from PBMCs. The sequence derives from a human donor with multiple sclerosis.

The DNA for the CDR3 is TGTGCCAGTAGGGGTTTTCACCGGAGCTCCTACAATGAGCAGTTCTTC. This gives the protein CASRGFHRSSYNEQFF. The chain carries TRBV19 and TRBJ2-1; the D is unclear. V shed 6 bases and J shed 0 bases, with 15 bases lying between them. The CDR3 covers 16 residues. Germline loops: CDR1 LNHDA, CDR2 SQIVND (reference sequence).